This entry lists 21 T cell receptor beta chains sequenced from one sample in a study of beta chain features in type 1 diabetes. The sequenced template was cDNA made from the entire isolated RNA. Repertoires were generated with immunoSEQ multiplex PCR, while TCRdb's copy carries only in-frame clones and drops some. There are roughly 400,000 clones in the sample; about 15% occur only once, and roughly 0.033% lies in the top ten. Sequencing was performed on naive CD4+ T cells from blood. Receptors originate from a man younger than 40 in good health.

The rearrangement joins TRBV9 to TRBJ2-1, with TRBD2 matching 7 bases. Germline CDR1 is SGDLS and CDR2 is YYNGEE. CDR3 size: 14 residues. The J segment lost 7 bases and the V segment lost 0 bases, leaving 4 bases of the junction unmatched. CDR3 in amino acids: CASSVALAENEQFF. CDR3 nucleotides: TGTGCCAGCAGCGTAGCCCTAGCGGAGAATGAGCAGTTCTTC.

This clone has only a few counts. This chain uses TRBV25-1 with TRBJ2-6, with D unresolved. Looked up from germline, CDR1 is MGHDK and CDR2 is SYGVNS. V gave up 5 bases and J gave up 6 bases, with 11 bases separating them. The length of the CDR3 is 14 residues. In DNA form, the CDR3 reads TGTGCCAGCAGTCCCACATCTACGGCCAACGTCCTGACTTTC. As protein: CASSPTSTANVLTF.

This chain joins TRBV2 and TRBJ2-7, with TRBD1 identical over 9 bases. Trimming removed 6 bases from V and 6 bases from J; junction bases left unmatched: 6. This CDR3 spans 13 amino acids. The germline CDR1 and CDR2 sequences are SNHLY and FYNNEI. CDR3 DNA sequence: TGTGCCAGCAGCGGGACAGGGATCGGCGAGCAGTACTTC. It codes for CASSGTGIGEQYF.

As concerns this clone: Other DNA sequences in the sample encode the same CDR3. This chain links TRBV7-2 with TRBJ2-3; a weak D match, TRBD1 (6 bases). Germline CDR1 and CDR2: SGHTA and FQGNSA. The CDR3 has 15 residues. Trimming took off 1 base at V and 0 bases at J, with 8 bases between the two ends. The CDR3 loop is CASSLGGQSTDTQYF. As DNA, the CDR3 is TGTGCCAGCAGCTTAGGAGGACAGAGCACAGATACGCAGTATTTT.

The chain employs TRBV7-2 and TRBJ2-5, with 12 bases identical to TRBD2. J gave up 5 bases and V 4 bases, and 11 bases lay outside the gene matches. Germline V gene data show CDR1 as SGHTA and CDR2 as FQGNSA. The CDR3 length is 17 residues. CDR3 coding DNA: TGTGCCAGCAGCTCAGGGCCTAGCGGGAGGGCCTTCGAGACCCAGTACTTC. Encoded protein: CASSSGPSGRAFETQYF. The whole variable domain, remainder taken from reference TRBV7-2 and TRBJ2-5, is GAGVSQSPSNKVTEKGKDVELRCDPISGHTALYWYRQSLGQGLEFLIYFQGNSAPDKSGLPSDRFSAERTGGSVSTLTIQRTQQEDSAVYLCASSSGPSGRAFETQYFGPGTRLLVL.

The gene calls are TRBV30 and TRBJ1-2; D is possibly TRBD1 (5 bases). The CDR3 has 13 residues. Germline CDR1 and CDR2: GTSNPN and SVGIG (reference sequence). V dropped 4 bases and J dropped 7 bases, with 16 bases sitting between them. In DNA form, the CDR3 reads TGTGCCTGGAAGGTGGGCAGGGTCAGTGGCTACACCTTC. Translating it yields CAWKVGRVSGYTF.

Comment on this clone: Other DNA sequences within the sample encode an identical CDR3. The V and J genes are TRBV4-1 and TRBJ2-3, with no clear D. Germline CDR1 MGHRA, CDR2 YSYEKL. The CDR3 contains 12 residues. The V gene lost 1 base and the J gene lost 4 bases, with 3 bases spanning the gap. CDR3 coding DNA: TGCGCCAGCAGCCAAGTAGCAGATACGCAGTATTTT. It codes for CASSQVADTQYF.

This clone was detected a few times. The DNA of the CDR3 is TGTGCCACCAGCAGAGATCGCGGCACTGAAGCTTTCTTT. It encodes CATSRDRGTEAFF. The gene calls are TRBV15 and TRBJ1-1; D remains ambiguous. This CDR3 has 13 amino acids. Looked up from germline, CDR1 is LNHNV and CDR2 is YYDKDF (reference sequence). V was clipped by 0 bases and J by 4 bases, with 6 bases between them.

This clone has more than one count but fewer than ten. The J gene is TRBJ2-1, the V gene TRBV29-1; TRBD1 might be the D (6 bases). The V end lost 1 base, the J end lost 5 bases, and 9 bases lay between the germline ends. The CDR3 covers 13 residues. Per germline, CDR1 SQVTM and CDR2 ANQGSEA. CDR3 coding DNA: TGCAGCGTTGAAGTAGACAGGAACAATGAGCAGTTCTTC. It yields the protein CSVEVDRNNEQFF.

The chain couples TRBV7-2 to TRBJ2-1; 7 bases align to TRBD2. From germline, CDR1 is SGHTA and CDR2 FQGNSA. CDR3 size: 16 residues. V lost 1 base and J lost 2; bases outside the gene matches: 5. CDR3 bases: TGTGCCAGCAGCTTAGGTGGCGGGAGACCCTACAATGAGCAGTTCTTC. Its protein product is CASSLGGGRPYNEQFF. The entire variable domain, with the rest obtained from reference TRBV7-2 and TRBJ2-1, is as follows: GAGVSQSPSNKVTEKGKDVELRCDPISGHTALYWYRQSLGQGLEFLIYFQGNSAPDKSGLPSDRFSAERTGGSVSTLTIQRTQQEDSAVYLCASSLGGGRPYNEQFFGPGTRLTVL.

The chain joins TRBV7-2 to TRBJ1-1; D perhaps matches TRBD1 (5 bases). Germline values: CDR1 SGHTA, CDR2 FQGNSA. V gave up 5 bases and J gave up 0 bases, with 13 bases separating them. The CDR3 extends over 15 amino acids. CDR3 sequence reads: CASSGIQGMNTEAFF. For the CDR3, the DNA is TGTGCCAGCAGCGGGATCCAGGGCATGAACACTGAAGCTTTCTTT.

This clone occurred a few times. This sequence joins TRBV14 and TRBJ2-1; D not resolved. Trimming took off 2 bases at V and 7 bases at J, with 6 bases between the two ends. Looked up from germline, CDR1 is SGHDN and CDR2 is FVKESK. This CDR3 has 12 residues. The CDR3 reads CASSQLYNEQFF. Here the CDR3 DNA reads TGTGCCAGCAGCCAACTCTATAATGAGCAGTTCTTC. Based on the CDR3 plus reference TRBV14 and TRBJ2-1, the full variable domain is EAGVTQFPSHSVIEKGQTVTLRCDPISGHDNLYWYRRVMGKEIKFLLHFVKESKQDESGMPNNRFLAERTGGTYSTLKVQPAELEDSGVYFCASSQLYNEQFFGPGTRLTVL.

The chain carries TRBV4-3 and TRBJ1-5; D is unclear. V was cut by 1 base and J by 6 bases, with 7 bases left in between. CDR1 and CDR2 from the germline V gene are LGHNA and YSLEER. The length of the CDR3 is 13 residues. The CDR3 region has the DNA TGCGCCAGCAGCCAAGTTATGGGTCAGCCCCAGCATTTT. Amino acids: CASSQVMGQPQHF.

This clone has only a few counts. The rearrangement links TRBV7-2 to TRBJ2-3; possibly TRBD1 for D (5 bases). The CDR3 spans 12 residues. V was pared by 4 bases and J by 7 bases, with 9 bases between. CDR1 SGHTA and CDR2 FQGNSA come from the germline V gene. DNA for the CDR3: TGTGCCAGCAGCTCGTTGGACAATACGCAGTATTTT. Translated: CASSSLDNTQYF.

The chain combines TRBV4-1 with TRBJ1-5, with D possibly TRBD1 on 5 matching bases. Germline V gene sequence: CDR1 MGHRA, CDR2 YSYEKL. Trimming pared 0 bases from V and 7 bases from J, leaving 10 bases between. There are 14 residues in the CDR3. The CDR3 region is CASSQDFRGQPQHF. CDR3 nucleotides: TGCGCCAGCAGCCAAGATTTCCGGGGGCAGCCCCAGCATTTT.

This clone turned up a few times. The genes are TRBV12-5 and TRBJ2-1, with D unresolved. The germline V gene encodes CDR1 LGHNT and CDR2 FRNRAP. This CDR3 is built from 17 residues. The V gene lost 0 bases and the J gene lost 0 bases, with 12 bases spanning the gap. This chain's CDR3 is CASGLVLAASSYNEQFF. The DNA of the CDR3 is TGTGCTAGTGGTTTGGTACTTGCGGCAAGCTCCTACAATGAGCAGTTCTTC. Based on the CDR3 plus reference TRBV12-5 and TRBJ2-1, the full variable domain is DARVTQTPRHKVTEMGQEVTMRCQPILGHNTVFWYRQTMMQGLELLAYFRNRAPLDDSGMPKDRFSAEMPDATLATLKIQPSEPRDSAVYFCASGLVLAASSYNEQFFGPGTRLTVL.

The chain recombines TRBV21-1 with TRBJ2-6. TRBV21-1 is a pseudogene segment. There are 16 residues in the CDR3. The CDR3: CASSNGRHSGANVLTF. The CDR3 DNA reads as TGTGCCAGCAGCAACGGACGGCACTCTGGGGCCAACGTCCTGACTTTC.

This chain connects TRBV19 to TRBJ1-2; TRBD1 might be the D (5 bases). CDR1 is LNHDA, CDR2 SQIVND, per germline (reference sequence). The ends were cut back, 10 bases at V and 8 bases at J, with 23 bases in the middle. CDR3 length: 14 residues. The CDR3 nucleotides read TGTGCCACCTCCGTGGGACCGCGCGTTAGAGGCTACACCTTC. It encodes CATSVGPRVRGYTF.

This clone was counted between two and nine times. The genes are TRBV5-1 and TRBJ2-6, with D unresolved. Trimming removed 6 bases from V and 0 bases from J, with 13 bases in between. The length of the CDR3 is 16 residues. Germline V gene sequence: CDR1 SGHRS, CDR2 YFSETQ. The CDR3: CASKAGLVSGANVLTF. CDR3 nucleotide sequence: TGCGCCAGCAAGGCAGGCCTGGTCTCTGGGGCCAACGTCCTGACTTTC.

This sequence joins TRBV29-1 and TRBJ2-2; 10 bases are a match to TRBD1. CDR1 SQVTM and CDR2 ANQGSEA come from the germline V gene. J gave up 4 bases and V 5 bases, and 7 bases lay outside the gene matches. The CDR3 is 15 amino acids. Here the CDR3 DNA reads TGCAGCGTTCTGACGACAGGGGGCTTCACCGGGGAGCTGTTTTTT. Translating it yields CSVLTTGGFTGELFF.

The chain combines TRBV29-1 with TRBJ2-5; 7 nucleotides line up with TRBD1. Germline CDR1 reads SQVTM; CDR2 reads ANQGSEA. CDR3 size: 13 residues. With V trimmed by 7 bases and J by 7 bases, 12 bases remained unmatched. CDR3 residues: CSAEGQLGVTQYF. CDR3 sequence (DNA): TGCAGCGCCGAGGGACAGCTGGGGGTGACCCAGTACTTC. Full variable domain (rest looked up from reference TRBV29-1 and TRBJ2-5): SAVISQKPSRDICQRGTSLTIQCQVDSQVTMMFWYRQQPGQSLTLIATANQGSEATYESGFVIDKFPISRPNLTFSTLTVSNMSPEDSSIYLCSAEGQLGVTQYFGPGTRLLVL.